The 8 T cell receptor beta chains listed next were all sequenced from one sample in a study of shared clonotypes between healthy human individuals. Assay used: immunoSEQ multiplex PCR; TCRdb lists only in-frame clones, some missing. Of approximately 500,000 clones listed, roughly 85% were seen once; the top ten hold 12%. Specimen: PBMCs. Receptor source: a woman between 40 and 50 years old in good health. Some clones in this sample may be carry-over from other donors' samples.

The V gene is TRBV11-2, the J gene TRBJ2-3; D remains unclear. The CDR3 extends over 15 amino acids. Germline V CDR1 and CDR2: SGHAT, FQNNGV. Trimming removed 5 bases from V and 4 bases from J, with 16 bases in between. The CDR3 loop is CASSLLGAYSDTQYF. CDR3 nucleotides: TGTGCCAGCAGCCTTTTAGGCGCTTACTCAGATACGCAGTATTTT.

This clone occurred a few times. The CDR3 loop is CASSLDTTNEKLFF. CDR3 bases: TGTGCCAGCAGCCTTGATACAACTAATGAAAAACTGTTTTTT. The chain employs TRBV7-9 and TRBJ1-4, with no clear D. Germline CDR1 and CDR2: SEHNR and FQNEAQ (reference sequence). CDR3 size: 14 residues. Trimming left V 5 bases short and J 0 bases short, with 7 bases between.

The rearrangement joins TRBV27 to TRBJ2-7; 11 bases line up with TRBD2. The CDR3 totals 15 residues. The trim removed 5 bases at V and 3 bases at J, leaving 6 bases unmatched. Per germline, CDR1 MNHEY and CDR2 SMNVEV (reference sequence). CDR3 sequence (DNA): TGTGCCAGCAGTCTGGGGACTAGCGGAAACTACGAGCAGTACTTC. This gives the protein CASSLGTSGNYEQYF.

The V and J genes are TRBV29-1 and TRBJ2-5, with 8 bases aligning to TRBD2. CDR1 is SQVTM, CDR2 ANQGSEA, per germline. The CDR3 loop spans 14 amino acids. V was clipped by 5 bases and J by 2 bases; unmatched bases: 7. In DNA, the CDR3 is TGCAGCGTTCCCCGGGGGGGCCTGCAAGAGACCCAGTACTTC. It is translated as CSVPRGGLQETQYF. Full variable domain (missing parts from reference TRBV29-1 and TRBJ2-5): SAVISQKPSRDICQRGTSLTIQCQVDSQVTMMFWYRQQPGQSLTLIATANQGSEATYESGFVIDKFPISRPNLTFSTLTVSNMSPEDSSIYLCSVPRGGLQETQYFGPGTRLLVL.

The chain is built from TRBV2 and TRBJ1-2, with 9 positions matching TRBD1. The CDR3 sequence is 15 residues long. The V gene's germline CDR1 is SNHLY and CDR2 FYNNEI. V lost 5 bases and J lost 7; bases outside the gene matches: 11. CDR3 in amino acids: CASSLPGTGFGGYTF. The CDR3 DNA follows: TGTGCCAGCAGTTTGCCCGGGACAGGGTTCGGTGGCTACACCTTC.

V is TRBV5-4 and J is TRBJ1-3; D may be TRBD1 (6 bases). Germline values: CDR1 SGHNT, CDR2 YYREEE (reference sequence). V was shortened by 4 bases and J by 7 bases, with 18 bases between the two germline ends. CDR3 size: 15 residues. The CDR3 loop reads CASSSSGGLRNTIYF. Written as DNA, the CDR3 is TGTGCCAGCAGCAGCTCGGGGGGCTTGAGGAACACCATATATTTT.

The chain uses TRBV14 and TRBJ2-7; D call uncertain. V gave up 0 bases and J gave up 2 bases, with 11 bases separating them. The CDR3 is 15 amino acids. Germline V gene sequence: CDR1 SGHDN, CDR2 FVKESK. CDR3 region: CASSQEAGLAYEQYF. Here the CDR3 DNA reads TGTGCCAGCAGCCAAGAAGCCGGGCTGGCCTACGAGCAGTACTTC.

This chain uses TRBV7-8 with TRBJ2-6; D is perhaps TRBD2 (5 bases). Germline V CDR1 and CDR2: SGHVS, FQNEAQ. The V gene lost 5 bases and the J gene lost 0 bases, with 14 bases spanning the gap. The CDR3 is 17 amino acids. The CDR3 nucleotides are TGTGCCAGCAGCCACGGGCGGGCCGTCTCTGGGGCCAACGTCCTGACTTTC. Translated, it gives CASSHGRAVSGANVLTF.